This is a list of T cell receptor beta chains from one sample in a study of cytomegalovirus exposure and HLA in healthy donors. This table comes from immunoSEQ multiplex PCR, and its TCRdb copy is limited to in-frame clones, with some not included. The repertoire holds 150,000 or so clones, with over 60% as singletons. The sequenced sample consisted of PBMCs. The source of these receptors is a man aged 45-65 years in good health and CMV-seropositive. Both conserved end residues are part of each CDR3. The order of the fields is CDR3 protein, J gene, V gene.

CASSLGQGNWGNEQFF	TRBJ2-1	TRBV5-1
CAGSTGGANYGYTF	TRBJ1-2	TRBV6-1
CASSSGLSLEQYF	TRBJ2-7	TRBV6-5
CASSPLGAGVHNEQFF	TRBJ2-1	TRBV7-9
CASLRGRGSYEQYF	TRBJ2-7	TRBV6-5
CASSGAPGDGYGYTF	TRBJ1-2	TRBV2
CASSDRDRVPYKETQYF	TRBJ2-5	TRBV6-1
CATSRETGRETQYF	TRBJ2-5	TRBV15
CSVVPGDGTQHF	TRBJ1-5	TRBV29-1
CASSLAPRTGFNEKLFF	TRBJ1-4	TRBV7-9
CASSTRLASYNEQFF	TRBJ2-1	TRBV4-3
CASASGAGSLDTQYF	TRBJ2-3	TRBV7-2
CASSQVQESNQPQHF	TRBJ1-5	TRBV27
CASSQDGLITGELFF	TRBJ2-2	TRBV4-1
CASSIGDSRSYEQYF	TRBJ2-7	TRBV19
CASKELAGGYNEQLF	TRBJ2-1	TRBV10-2
CASSLAWFDTTDREANYEQYF	TRBJ2-7	TRBV5-1
CATTGVEPQHF	TRBJ1-5	TRBV18
CAWSVGGGEADTQYF	TRBJ2-3	TRBV30
CASSDVIPYEQYF	TRBJ2-7	TRBV10-2
CAWSAFGTTTGLATYEQYF	TRBJ2-7	TRBV30
CASSSRPQGSYGYTF	TRBJ1-2	TRBV6-6
CSSSLVLGQGPNF	TRBJ1-2	TRBV7-9
CASSNNRGQETQYF	TRBJ2-5	TRBV28
CSVSSGTQYF	TRBJ2-5	TRBV29-1
CATSTRAGRETQYF	TRBJ2-5	TRBV15
CASSSSGGWRTEAFF	TRBJ1-1	TRBV5-1
CASKKGGLGNTEAFF	TRBJ1-1	TRBV9
CSVRLEWRAEQYF	TRBJ2-7	TRBV29-1
CASSPHTTGGIYGYTF	TRBJ1-2	TRBV7-9
CAISDPGQGNLKNTDTQYF	TRBJ2-3	TRBV10-3
CASSRSTGVSNQPQHF	TRBJ1-5	TRBV7-8
CASSYSGGEEEQETQYF	TRBJ2-5	TRBV7-6
CASSSVGVSSLSSGNTIYF	TRBJ1-3	TRBV28
CASSSSLGTGGSETQYF	TRBJ2-5	TRBV7-3
CASSASGSRNQPQHF	TRBJ1-5	TRBV6-1
CASSESKEQLNYGYTF	TRBJ1-2	TRBV10-1
CASSPGRVDQPQHF	TRBJ1-5	TRBV5-5
CASRPAGGRTEAFF	TRBJ1-1	TRBV6-5
CASSLAGGNEKLFF	TRBJ1-4	TRBV7-9
CASSLAAGAGSPLHF	TRBJ1-6	TRBV7-8
CASSLSTATWGYTF	TRBJ1-2	TRBV5-6
CASSLVGTPTDTQYF	TRBJ2-3	TRBV7-2
CASSLESRGPEAFF	TRBJ1-1	TRBV13
CASSQYSSYEQYF	TRBJ2-7	TRBV6-5
CASSVGLEETQYF	TRBJ2-5	TRBV9
CASSLNGGGLGYNEQFF	TRBJ2-1	TRBV5-1